The 25 T cell receptor beta chains reported below all come from one sample, sequenced in a study of T-cell memory formation after mild COVID-19. TCRdb re-derived calls from the 5' RACE reads in MiXCR, one entry per CDR3 protein. The repertoire has tens of thousands of distinct CDR3 sequences, around 7.3% of them found once; the top ten carry roughly 1.4%. The sequencing input was PBMCs or a T cell subset sorted from them (not recorded which). These receptors all stem from a man aged 18 to 29 who had mild COVID-19 (a few samples of this study predate the infection). Cell type and time point are not known.

This chain joins TRBV5-1 and TRBJ2-1; 8 bases align to TRBD2. CDR1 and CDR2 from the germline V gene are SGHRS and YFSETQ. V gave up 1 base and J gave up 2 bases; unmatched junction bases: 2. This CDR3 region has 15 residues. The CDR3 coding sequence is TGCGCCAGCAGCTTGAAGCGGGGGACCTACAATGAGCAGTTCTTC. Translation gives CASSLKRGTYNEQFF.

This clonotype showed up many times. The genes are TRBV4-2 and TRBJ1-6; D gene uncertain. Germline-derived CDR1 and CDR2 are LGHNA and YNFKEQ. This CDR3 has 13 residues. The V and J ends lost 0 bases and 11 bases respectively, with 8 bases between them. The CDR3 DNA follows: TGTGCCAGCAGCCAAGATAAAGGGACACCCCTCCACTTT. Encoded protein: CASSQDKGTPLHF.

The genes are TRBV9 and TRBJ2-1; D gene ambiguous. Germline assignment: CDR1 SGDLS and CDR2 YYNGEE. This CDR3 contains 12 residues. The V gene lost 0 bases and the J gene lost 4 bases, with 2 bases spanning the gap. In nucleotides, the CDR3 is TGTGCCAGCAGCGTAGATTACAATGAGCAGTTCTTC. As protein: CASSVDYNEQFF.

This clonotype was found a few times. This rearrangement joins TRBV12-3 or TRBV12-4 to TRBJ1-1; maybe TRBD1 (6 bases). V was pared by 6 bases and J by 4 bases, with 12 bases between. This CDR3 region has 13 residues. The CDR3 sequence is CASRTGFRTEAFF. For the CDR3, the DNA is TGTGCCAGCAGAACAGGGTTTCGCACTGAAGCTTTCTTT.

This chain uses TRBV7-3 with TRBJ2-5; a possible D gene is TRBD2 (6 bases). With 5 bases removed from V and 5 bases from J, the gap between germline ends came to 12 bases. Per germline, CDR1 SGHTA and CDR2 FQGTGA. The CDR3 is 13 amino acids. CDR3 nucleotides: TGTGCCAGCAGCCCGGGGGTGGGGGAGACCCAGTACTTC. Translating it yields CASSPGVGETQYF.

This clonotype came up many times. This chain uses TRBV11-2 with TRBJ2-2, with D possibly TRBD2 on 5 matching bases. The CDR3 contains 15 residues. With 2 bases removed from V and 7 bases from J, the gap between germline ends came to 14 bases. The germline CDR1 and CDR2 sequences are SGHAT and FQNNGV. CDR3: CASSLIASRGGELFF. CDR3 nucleotide sequence: TGTGCCAGCAGCTTAATTGCCTCTCGGGGCGGGGAGCTGTTTTTT. Filled out from reference TRBV11-2 and TRBJ2-2, the complete variable domain reads EAGVAQSPRYKIIEKRQSVAFWCNPISGHATLYWYQQILGQGPKLLIQFQNNGVVDDSQLPKDRFSAERLKGVDSTLKIQPAKLEDSAVYLCASSLIASRGGELFFGEGSRLTVL.

This chain links TRBV5-1 with TRBJ1-4, with D perhaps matching TRBD1 (5 bases). CDR1 is SGHRS and CDR2 is YFSETQ in the germline V gene. The CDR3 contains 14 residues. V was trimmed by 0 bases and J by 6 bases, leaving 9 bases between them. The CDR3 protein is CASSLGGVDEKLFF. As DNA, the CDR3 is TGCGCCAGCAGCTTGGGAGGGGTCGATGAAAAACTGTTTTTT.

In this sample, this clonotype turned up many times. The chain's CDR3 is CASSYSFADTQYF. The CDR3 DNA reads as TGTGCCAGCAGTTACTCGTTTGCCGATACGCAGTATTTT. This chain uses TRBV6-2 or TRBV6-3 with TRBJ2-3; D is ambiguous. This CDR3 is 13 amino acids long. Germline V lookup: CDR1 MNHEY, CDR2 SVGEGT. V lost 0 bases and J lost 6, with 7 bases in between.

The rearrangement links TRBV5-1 to TRBJ2-2; D tentatively fits TRBD1 or TRBD2 (5 bases each). The CDR3 spans 14 residues. With 7 bases removed from V and 6 bases from J, the gap between germline ends came to 16 bases. Germline CDR1 and CDR2: SGHRS and YFSETQ. This CDR3 is CASAPTQGPGELFF. CDR3 DNA sequence: TGCGCCAGCGCACCCACGCAGGGACCCGGGGAGCTGTTTTTT.

The V and J genes are TRBV28 and TRBJ1-5, with D hard to call. V gave up 4 bases and J gave up 5 bases, with 18 bases separating them. From germline, CDR1 is MDHEN and CDR2 SYDVKM. The CDR3 sequence is 16 residues long. CDR3: CASSYPPRSWYQPQHF. For the CDR3, the DNA is TGTGCCAGCAGTTACCCACCTAGGTCTTGGTATCAGCCCCAGCATTTT.

This chain links TRBV5-1 with TRBJ1-1; perhaps TRBD1 as D (5 bases). CDR3 length: 13 residues. Trimming removed 5 bases at V and 6 bases at J, with 14 bases between. Per germline, CDR1 SGHRS and CDR2 YFSETQ. CDR3 protein: CASSWGSDAEAFF. The DNA for the CDR3 is TGCGCCAGCAGTTGGGGCTCGGATGCTGAAGCTTTCTTT. Drawing the rest from reference TRBV5-1 and TRBJ1-1, the complete variable domain is KAGVTQTPRYLIKTRGQQVTLSCSPISGHRSVSWYQQTPGQGLQFLFEYFSETQRNKGNFPGRFSGRQFSNSRSEMNVSTLELGDSALYLCASSWGSDAEAFFGQGTRLTVV.

This rearrangement joins TRBV4-1 to TRBJ1-4, with a tentative D call TRBD1 (5 bases). Germline-derived CDR1 and CDR2 are MGHRA and YSYEKL. Between the trimmed V and J ends, which lost 4 bases and 7 bases, there was a span of 13 bases. This CDR3 has 14 amino acids. This CDR3 is CASSRPGNGEKLFF. CDR3 in DNA: TGCGCCAGCAGCCGCCCAGGGAACGGTGAAAAACTGTTTTTT.

The chain uses TRBV14 and TRBJ1-5; D is perhaps TRBD1 (5 bases). Looked up from germline, CDR1 is SGHDN and CDR2 is FVKESK. V was shortened by 4 bases and J by 4 bases, with 11 bases between the two germline ends. The CDR3 length is 14 residues. CDR3 in DNA: TGTGCCAGCAGCCCGTCGGGGGTTAATCAGCCCCAGCATTTT. Its protein product is CASSPSGVNQPQHF.

The V gene is TRBV30, the J gene TRBJ2-5; the D gene could be TRBD1 or TRBD2 (5 bases each). This CDR3 region has 15 residues. Germline CDR1 and CDR2: GTSNPN and SVGIG (reference sequence). V was cut by 2 bases and J by 1 base, with 14 bases left in between. The CDR3 DNA sequence: TGTGCCTGGAGTCAACCACGGGACGGCCAAGAGACCCAGTACTTC. Its protein product is CAWSQPRDGQETQYF.

The chain combines TRBV24-1 with TRBJ2-5; D not resolved. The CDR3 runs to 13 residues. The germline V gene has CDR1 KGHDR and CDR2 SFDVKD. V dropped 0 bases and J dropped 7 bases, with 8 bases sitting between them. The CDR3 DNA follows: TGTGCCACCAGTGATTTGTTAAAGGGGACCCAGTACTTC. Protein product: CATSDLLKGTQYF.

This clonotype was counted only a few times. The chain uses TRBV3-1 and TRBJ2-3; D is perhaps TRBD2 (5 bases). This CDR3 is built from 15 residues. CDR1 is LGHDT and CDR2 is YNNKEL in the germline V gene (reference sequence). The V gene lost 6 bases and the J gene lost 7 bases, with 20 bases spanning the gap. CDR3 sequence: CASSRGSQTHNTQYF. CDR3 in DNA: TGTGCCAGCAGTCGCGGGTCCCAGACCCATAATACGCAGTATTTT.

This clonotype has a handful of counts. The chain is built from TRBV6-5 and TRBJ1-5; possible D gene TRBD1, 5 bases. The CDR3 is 15 residues long. Germline V gives CDR1 MNHEY, CDR2 SVGAGI. Trimming took off 5 bases at V and 0 bases at J, with 11 bases between the two ends. This CDR3 is CASSTYRSSNQPQHF. CDR3 DNA sequence: TGTGCCAGCAGTACTTACAGGAGTAGCAATCAGCCCCAGCATTTT.

The gene calls are TRBV9 and TRBJ2-4, with a possible D match to TRBD1 (6 bases). CDR1 SGDLS and CDR2 YYNGEE come from the germline V gene. The CDR3 totals 16 residues. V lost 4 bases, J lost 0 bases, and 14 bases lay in between. The CDR3 nucleotides read TGTGCCAGCAGCTCTATGACAGGACTAGCCAAAAACATTCAGTACTTC. It encodes CASSSMTGLAKNIQYF.

This sequence joins TRBV7-6 and TRBJ2-3; 10 bases match TRBD1. Trimming took 1 base from V and 4 from J; bases not matched to a gene: 8. The CDR3 spans 17 residues. CDR1 is SGHVS and CDR2 is FNYEAQ in the germline V gene. CDR3 nucleotide sequence: TGTGCCAGCAGCTTAGTCCGGGACAGGGGCCACTCAGATACGCAGTATTTT. Its translation is CASSLVRDRGHSDTQYF.

The table lists this clonotype with a few counts. The chain links TRBV7-2 to TRBJ1-4, with TRBD1 matching 8 bases. Germline loops: CDR1 SGHTA, CDR2 FQGNSA. V trimming: 2 bases; J trimming: 7 bases; junction bases outside the gene matches: 6. The CDR3 sequence is 15 residues long. The CDR3 sequence is CASSLRQGASEKLFF. The CDR3 DNA is TGTGCCAGCAGCTTACGGCAGGGGGCATCTGAAAAACTGTTTTTT. Combining the CDR3 with reference TRBV7-2 and TRBJ1-4 gives the whole variable domain GAGVSQSPSNKVTEKGKDVELRCDPISGHTALYWYRQSLGQGLEFLIYFQGNSAPDKSGLPSDRFSAERTGGSVSTLTIQRTQQEDSAVYLCASSLRQGASEKLFFGSGTQLSVL.

This clonotype has only a few counts. V and J are TRBV4-1 and TRBJ2-7; no clear D. The V gene lost 4 bases and the J gene lost 5 bases, with 12 bases spanning the gap. The CDR3 is 13 residues long. Germline V gives CDR1 MGHRA, CDR2 YSYEKL. CDR3 amino acids: CASSLTLGNEQYV. The CDR3 coding sequence is TGCGCCAGCAGCCTCACCCTGGGGAACGAGCAGTACGTC.

This chain links TRBV7-9 with TRBJ1-6; D may be TRBD1 (6 bases). The CDR3 spans 14 residues. Trimming stripped 7 bases from V and 5 bases from J, with 12 bases between. Germline V CDR1 and CDR2: SEHNR, FQNEAQ (reference sequence). The chain's CDR3 is CASKGGSDNSPLHF. The CDR3 region has the DNA TGTGCCAGCAAAGGGGGATCGGATAATTCACCCCTCCACTTT.

The chain carries TRBV20-1 and TRBJ2-1; 11 positions agree with TRBD2. V lost 1 base to trimming and J lost 4 bases; unmatched junction nucleotides: 6. The germline V gene encodes CDR1 DFQATT and CDR2 SNEGSKA (reference sequence). The CDR3 has 16 residues. The CDR3 DNA follows: TGCAGTGCTAGAGCCCTACTAGCGGGGGTATACAATGAGCAGTTCTTC. The encoded protein is CSARALLAGVYNEQFF.

This clonotype was picked up many times. The chain uses TRBV7-2 and TRBJ2-3; D gene uncertain. With 4 bases removed from V and 3 bases from J, the gap between germline ends came to 8 bases. This CDR3 is 13 amino acids long. Germline CDR1 and CDR2: SGHTA and FQGNSA. The CDR3 DNA reads as TGTGCCAGCAGCTCGGGTTGGACAGATACGCAGTATTTT. Translating gives CASSSGWTDTQYF.

This clonotype has more than one count but fewer than ten. J is TRBJ2-5 and V is TRBV27; D uncertain. V lost 5 bases and J 5 bases, leaving 12 bases between the germline ends. Germline V CDR1 and CDR2: MNHEY, SMNVEV (reference sequence). CDR3 length: 13 residues. Here the CDR3 reads CASSGSFGETQYF. The CDR3 nucleotides read TGTGCCAGCAGTGGTTCCTTCGGGGAGACCCAGTACTTC.